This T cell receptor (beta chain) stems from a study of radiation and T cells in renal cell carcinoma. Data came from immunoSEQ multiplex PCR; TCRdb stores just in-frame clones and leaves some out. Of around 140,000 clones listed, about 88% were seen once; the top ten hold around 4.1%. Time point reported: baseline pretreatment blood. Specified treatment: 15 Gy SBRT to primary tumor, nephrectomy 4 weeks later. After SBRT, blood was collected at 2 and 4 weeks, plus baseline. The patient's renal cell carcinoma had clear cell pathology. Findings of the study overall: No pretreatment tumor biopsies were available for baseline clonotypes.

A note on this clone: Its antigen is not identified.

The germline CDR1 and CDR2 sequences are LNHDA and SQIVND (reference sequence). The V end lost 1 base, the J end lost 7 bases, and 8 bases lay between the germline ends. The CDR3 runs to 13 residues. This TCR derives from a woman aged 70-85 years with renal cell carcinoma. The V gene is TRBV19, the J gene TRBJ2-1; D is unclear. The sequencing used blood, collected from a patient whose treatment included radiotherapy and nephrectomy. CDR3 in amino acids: CASSIASGNEQFF. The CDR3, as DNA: TGTGCCAGTAGTATAGCGTCAGGAAATGAGCAGTTCTTC.